The entry that follows covers one T cell receptor beta chain sequence. What it binds is not known. The data originate from a study of cytomegalovirus exposure and HLA in healthy donors. Regarding the study as a whole: As a later analysis showed, several of the most significant clusters appeared to be linked to common viral pathogens. TRBV6-2, TRBV6-3 and some other V segments were excluded as indistinguishable.

Researchers ran the PCR with 60 Vbeta and 13 Jbeta primers. The data were produced by immunoSEQ multiplex PCR, yet TCRdb's version contains in-frame clones alone and is incomplete. This specimen shows 140,000 to 150,000 clones; the ten leading clones hold 0.85% to 1%. J was trimmed by 7 bases and V by 5 bases; bases with no gene match: 18. This CDR3 contains 19 residues. Germline CDR1 SGHVS, CDR2 FQNEAQ. The TCR was taken from a male donor in good health and CMV-seronegative. Sequencing was performed on PBMCs. The chain combines TRBV7-8 with TRBJ1-5, with 12 bases identical to TRBD1. CDR3 DNA sequence: TGTGCCAGCAGCCTCAAGGGACAGGGGGCGTTGCAGTGGAGCCAGCCCCAGCATTTT. Translating it yields CASSLKGQGALQWSQPQHF. Full variable domain (remainder filled in from reference TRBV7-8 and TRBJ1-5): GAGVSQSPRYKVAKRGQDVALRCDPISGHVSLFWYQQALGQGPEFLTYFQNEAQLDKSGLPSDRFFAERPEGSVSTLKIQRTQQEDSAVYLCASSLKGQGALQWSQPQHFGDGTRLSIL.